At least ten counts were recorded for the clone carrying this T cell receptor beta chain. This sample was taken from a study of low-dose radiotherapy and immunotherapy resistance in tumors. Documented time point: after trial treatment. The treatment: LDRT plus nivolumab, ipilimumab, low-dose cyclophosphamide and aspirin (RACIN trial). Along with nivolumab and ipilimumab, donors received aspirin, low-dose cyclophosphamide and low-dose radiotherapy. Alpha- and beta-chain coverage of first-strand cDNA came from TRAV- and TRBV-specific primers. TCRs were amplified for roughly 20 PCR cycles with a constant-region primer and V-primer adapter. One entry per CDR3 protein results from TCRdb running MiXCR on the reads. The data show 95,000 to 100,000 distinct CDR3 sequences, with more than 20% seen just once and roughly 4.3% held by the top ten. This specimen was PBMCs, taken after low-dose radiotherapy plus immunotherapy. The sequence was collected from a male donor with prostate cancer.

The CDR3 loop is CASSETVEHNEQFF. The CDR3 nucleotides are TGTGCCAGCAGTGAGACAGTAGAACACAATGAGCAGTTCTTC. The chain carries TRBV27 and TRBJ2-1, with D possibly TRBD1 on 5 matching bases. Germline CDR1 is MNHEY and CDR2 is SMNVEV (reference sequence). This CDR3 has 14 residues. Deletions cut 5 bases from V and 5 bases from J, with 13 bases between.